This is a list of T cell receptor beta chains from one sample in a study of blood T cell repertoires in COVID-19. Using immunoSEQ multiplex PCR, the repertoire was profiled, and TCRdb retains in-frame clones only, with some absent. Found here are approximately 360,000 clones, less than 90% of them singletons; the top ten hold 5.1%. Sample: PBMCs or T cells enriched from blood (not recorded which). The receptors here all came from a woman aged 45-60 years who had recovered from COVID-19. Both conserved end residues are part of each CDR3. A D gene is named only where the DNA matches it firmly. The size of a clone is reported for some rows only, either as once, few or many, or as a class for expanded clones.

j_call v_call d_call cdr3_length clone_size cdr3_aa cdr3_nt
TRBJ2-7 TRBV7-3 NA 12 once CASSRVTYEQYF TGTGCCAGCAGCCGAGTAACCTACGAGCAGTACTTC
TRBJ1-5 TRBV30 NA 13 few CAWSSGFDQPQHF TGTGCCTGGAGTTCCGGGTTTGATCAGCCCCAGCATTTT
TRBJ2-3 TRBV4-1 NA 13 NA CASSQQGTDTQYF TGCGCCAGCAGCCAACAGGGAACAGATACGCAGTATTTT
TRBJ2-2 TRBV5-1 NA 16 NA CASSLTPVRLTGELFF TGCGCCAGCAGCCTTACTCCCGTTCGTCTCACCGGGGAGCTGTTTTTT
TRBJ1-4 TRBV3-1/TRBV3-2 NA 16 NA CASSQTSRGRDEKLFF TGTGCCAGCAGCCAAACAAGCAGGGGAAGGGATGAAAAACTGTTTTTT
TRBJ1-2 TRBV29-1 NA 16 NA CSVEPRGVGQHYGYTF TGCAGCGTTGAGCCCAGGGGAGTGGGTCAACACTATGGCTACACCTTC
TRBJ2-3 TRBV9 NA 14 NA CASSVAGSTDTQYF TGTGCCAGCAGCGTAGCGGGGAGCACAGATACGCAGTATTTT
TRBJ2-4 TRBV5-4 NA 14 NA CASSLWEAKNIQYF TGTGCCAGCAGCTTGTGGGAGGCCAAAAACATTCAGTACTTC
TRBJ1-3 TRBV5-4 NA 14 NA CASSLPGLGNTIYF TGTGCCAGCAGCTTGCCAGGGCTCGGAAACACCATATATTTT
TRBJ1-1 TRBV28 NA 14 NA CASSPQKDQGEAFF TGTGCCAGCAGTCCTCAGAAAGATCAGGGCGAAGCTTTCTTT
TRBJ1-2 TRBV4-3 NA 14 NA CASSQDYRDYGYTF TGCGCCAGCAGCCAAGATTACAGGGATTATGGCTACACCTTC
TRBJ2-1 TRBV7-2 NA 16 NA CASSLAPLSSYNEQFF TGTGCCAGCAGCTTAGCGCCCCTTAGCTCCTACAATGAGCAGTTCTTC
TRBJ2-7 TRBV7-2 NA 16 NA CASSSGLGASVYEQYF TGTGCCAGCAGCTCGGGGCTGGGGGCGTCGGTCTACGAGCAGTACTTC
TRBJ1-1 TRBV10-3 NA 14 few CAISASDRNTEAFF TGTGCCATCAGTGCGAGCGACAGGAACACTGAAGCTTTCTTT
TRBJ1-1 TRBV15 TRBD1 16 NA CATSRDVGQGGTEAFF TGTGCCACCAGCAGAGATGTGGGACAGGGAGGCACTGAAGCTTTCTTT
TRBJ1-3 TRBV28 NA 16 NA CASSPPGLSSGNTIYF TGTGCCAGCAGTCCGCCTGGACTGAGCTCTGGAAACACCATATATTTT
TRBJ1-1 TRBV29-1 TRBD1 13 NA CSDQTGGLSEAFF TGCAGCGATCAGACAGGGGGCTTGTCTGAAGCTTTCTTT
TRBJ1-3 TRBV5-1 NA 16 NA CASRQGPPSLGGTIYF TGCGCCAGCAGGCAGGGACCCCCCTCTCTGGGGGGCACCATATATTTT
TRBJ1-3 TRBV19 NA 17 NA CASSLLAGAHSGNTIYF TGTGCCAGTAGTCTCCTGGCGGGGGCCCACTCTGGAAACACCATATATTTT
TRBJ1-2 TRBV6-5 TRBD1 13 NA CATRTGRIYGYTF TGTGCCACCAGGACAGGTCGCATCTATGGCTACACCTTC
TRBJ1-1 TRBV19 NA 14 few CASRGEGSNTEAFF TGTGCCAGTAGAGGGGAGGGGTCAAACACTGAAGCTTTCTTT
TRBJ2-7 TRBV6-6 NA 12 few CASSLTSYEQYF TGTGCCAGCAGCCTGACTTCCTACGAGCAGTACTTC
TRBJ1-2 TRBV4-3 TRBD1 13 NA CASSQQGGYGYTF TGCGCCAGCAGCCAGCAGGGGGGCTATGGCTACACCTTC
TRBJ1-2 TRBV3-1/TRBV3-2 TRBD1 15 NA CASSPKQGLDYGYTF TGTGCCAGCAGCCCGAAACAGGGGCTAGACTATGGCTACACCTTC
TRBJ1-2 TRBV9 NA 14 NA CASSSGLGNYGYTF TGTGCCAGCAGCTCGGGACTGGGAAACTATGGCTACACCTTC
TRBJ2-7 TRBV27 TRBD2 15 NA CASKAGGIKAREQYF TGTGCCAGCAAGGCGGGAGGAATCAAAGCGCGGGAGCAGTACTTC
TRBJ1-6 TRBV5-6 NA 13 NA CASSWGGDSPLHF TGTGCCAGCAGCTGGGGAGGGGATTCACCCCTCCACTTT
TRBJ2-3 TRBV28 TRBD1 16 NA CASSQLQGASSDTQYF TGTGCCAGCAGTCAGTTACAGGGGGCAAGTTCGGATACGCAGTATTTT
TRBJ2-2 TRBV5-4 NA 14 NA CASSFRRGTGELFF TGTGCCAGCAGCTTCCGCCGGGGCACCGGGGAGCTGTTTTTT
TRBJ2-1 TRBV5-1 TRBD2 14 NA CASGNSGGGHEQFF TGCGCCAGCGGAAATAGCGGGGGCGGGCATGAGCAGTTCTTC
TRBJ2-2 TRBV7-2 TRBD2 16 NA CASSLIAGVNTGELFF TGTGCCAGCAGCTTGATAGCGGGGGTGAACACCGGGGAGCTGTTTTTT
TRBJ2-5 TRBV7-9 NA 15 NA CASSYSVGAAETQYF TGTGCCAGCTCCTATAGTGTGGGGGCCGCGGAGACCCAGTACTTC
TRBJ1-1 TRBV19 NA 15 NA CASSIAAGGTTEAFF TGTGCCAGTAGTATAGCTGCAGGTGGAACCACTGAAGCTTTCTTT
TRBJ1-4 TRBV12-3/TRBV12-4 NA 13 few CASSRQGGEKLFF TGTGCCAGCAGCCGGCAGGGTGGCGAAAAACTGTTTTTT
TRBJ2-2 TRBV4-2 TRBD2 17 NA CASSHLLAGGNTGELFF TGTGCCAGCAGCCACCTACTAGCGGGGGGGAACACCGGGGAGCTGTTTTTT
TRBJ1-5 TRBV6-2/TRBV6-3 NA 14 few CASSYDRSNQPQHF TGTGCCAGCAGTTACGACAGGAGCAATCAGCCCCAGCATTTT
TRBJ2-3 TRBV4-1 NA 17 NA CASSQEAMGISTDTQYF TGCGCCAGCAGCCAAGAGGCTATGGGCATTTCCACAGATACGCAGTATTTT
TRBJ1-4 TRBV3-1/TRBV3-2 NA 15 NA CASSLNRATNEKLFF TGTGCCAGCAGCCTCAACAGAGCAACTAATGAAAAACTGTTTTTT
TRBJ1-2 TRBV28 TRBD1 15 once CASSTGQGGTYGYTF TGTGCCAGCAGCACCGGACAGGGGGGGACCTATGGCTACACCTTC
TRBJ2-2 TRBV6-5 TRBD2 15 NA CASSSSGAGSGELFF TGTGCCAGCAGTTCCAGCGGGGCGGGCTCCGGGGAGCTGTTTTTT
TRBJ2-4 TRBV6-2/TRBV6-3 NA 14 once CASSYTGMRDIQYF TGTGCCAGCAGTTACACAGGGATGAGAGACATTCAGTACTTC
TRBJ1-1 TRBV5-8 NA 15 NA CASSPWGQPNTEAFF TGTGCCAGCAGCCCTTGGGGACAACCGAACACTGAAGCTTTCTTT
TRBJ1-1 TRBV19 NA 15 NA CASSIEGGRNTEAFF TGTGCCAGTAGTATTGAGGGAGGACGGAACACTGAAGCTTTCTTT
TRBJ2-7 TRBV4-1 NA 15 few CASSPTGTPLYEQYF TGCGCCAGCAGCCCTACCGGGACACCTCTTTACGAGCAGTACTTC
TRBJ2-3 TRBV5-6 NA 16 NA CASRGGGYLLTDTQYF TGTGCCAGCAGAGGGGGTGGTTATTTGCTAACAGATACGCAGTATTTT
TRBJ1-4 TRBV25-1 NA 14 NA CASSDTTVNEKLFF TGTGCCAGCAGTGATACGACAGTAAATGAAAAACTGTTTTTT
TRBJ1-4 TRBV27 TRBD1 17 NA CASSPDRVWSSNEKLFF TGTGCCAGCAGCCCTGACAGGGTGTGGAGTTCTAATGAAAAACTGTTTTTT
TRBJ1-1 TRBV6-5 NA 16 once CASSYSGRVGNTEAFF TGTGCCAGCAGCTACTCGGGGAGGGTGGGGAACACTGAAGCTTTCTTT
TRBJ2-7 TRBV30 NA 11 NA CAWSDQDEQYF TGTGCCTGGAGTGACCAGGACGAGCAGTACTTC
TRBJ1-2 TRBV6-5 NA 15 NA CASSYSKYSRDGYTF TGTGCCAGCAGTTACTCGAAATACTCACGGGATGGCTACACCTTC
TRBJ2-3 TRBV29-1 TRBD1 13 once CSTRQGGTDTQYF TGCAGCACAAGACAGGGGGGCACAGATACGCAGTATTTT
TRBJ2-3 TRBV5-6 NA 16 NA CASSLRFAGNTDTQYF TGTGCCAGCAGCTTGAGGTTTGCGGGAAACACAGATACGCAGTATTTT
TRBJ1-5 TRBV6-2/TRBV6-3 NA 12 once CASSSNGQPQHF TGTGCCAGCAGTTCCAACGGTCAGCCCCAGCATTTT
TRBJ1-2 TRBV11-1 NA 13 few CASSLEGNYGYTF TGTGCCAGCAGCTTAGAGGGGAACTATGGCTACACCTTC
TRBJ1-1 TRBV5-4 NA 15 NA CASSLGISGNTEAFF TGTGCCAGCAGCTTGGGGATCTCGGGGAACACTGAAGCTTTCTTT
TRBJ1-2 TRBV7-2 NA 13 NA CASSLQEGLGYTF TGTGCCAGCAGCTTACAGGAGGGGCTGGGCTACACCTTC
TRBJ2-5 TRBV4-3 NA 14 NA CASSQGPNQETQYF TGCGCCAGCAGCCAGGGGCCAAACCAAGAGACCCAGTACTTC